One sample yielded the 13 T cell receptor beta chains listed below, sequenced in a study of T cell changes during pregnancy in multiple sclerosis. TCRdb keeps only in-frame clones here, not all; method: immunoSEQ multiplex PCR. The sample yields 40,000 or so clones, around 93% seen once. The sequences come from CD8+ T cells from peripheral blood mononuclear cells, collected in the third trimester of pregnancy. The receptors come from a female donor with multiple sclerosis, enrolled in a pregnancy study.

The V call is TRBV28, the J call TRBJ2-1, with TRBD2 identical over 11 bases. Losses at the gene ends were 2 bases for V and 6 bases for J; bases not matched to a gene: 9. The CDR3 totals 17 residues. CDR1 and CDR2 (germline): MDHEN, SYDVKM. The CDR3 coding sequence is TGTGCCAGCAGTTTACGTTTTAGCGGGAGGGCCGGCAATGAGCAGTTCTTC. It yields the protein CASSLRFSGRAGNEQFF. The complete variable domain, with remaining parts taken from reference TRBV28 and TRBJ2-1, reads DVKVTQSSRYLVKRTGEKVFLECVQDMDHENMFWYRQDPGLGLRLIYFSYDVKMKEKGDIPEGYSVSREKKERFSLILESASTNQTSMYLCASSLRFSGRAGNEQFFGPGTRLTVL.

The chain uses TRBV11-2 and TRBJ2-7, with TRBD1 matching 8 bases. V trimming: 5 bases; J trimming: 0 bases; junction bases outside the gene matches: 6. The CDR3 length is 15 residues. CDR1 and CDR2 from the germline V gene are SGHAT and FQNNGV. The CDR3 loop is CASSIGQGSSYEQYF. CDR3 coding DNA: TGTGCCAGCAGCATAGGACAGGGCAGCTCCTACGAGCAGTACTTC. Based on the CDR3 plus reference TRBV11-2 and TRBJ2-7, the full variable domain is EAGVAQSPRYKIIEKRQSVAFWCNPISGHATLYWYQQILGQGPKLLIQFQNNGVVDDSQLPKDRFSAERLKGVDSTLKIQPAKLEDSAVYLCASSIGQGSSYEQYFGPGTRLTVT.

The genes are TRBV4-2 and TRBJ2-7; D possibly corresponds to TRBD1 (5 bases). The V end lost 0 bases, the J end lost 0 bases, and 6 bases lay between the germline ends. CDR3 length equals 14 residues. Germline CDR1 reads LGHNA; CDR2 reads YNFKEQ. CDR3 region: CASSQETASYEQYF. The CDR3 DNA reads TGTGCCAGCAGCCAAGAGACAGCCTCCTACGAGCAGTACTTC.

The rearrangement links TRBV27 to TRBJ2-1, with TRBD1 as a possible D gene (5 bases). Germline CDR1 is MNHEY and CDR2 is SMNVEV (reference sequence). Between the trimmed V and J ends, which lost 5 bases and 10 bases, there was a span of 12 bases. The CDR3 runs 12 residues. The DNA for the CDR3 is TGTGCCAGCAGTCGCAGGGTGGGAGAGCAGTTCTTC. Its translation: CASSRRVGEQFF.

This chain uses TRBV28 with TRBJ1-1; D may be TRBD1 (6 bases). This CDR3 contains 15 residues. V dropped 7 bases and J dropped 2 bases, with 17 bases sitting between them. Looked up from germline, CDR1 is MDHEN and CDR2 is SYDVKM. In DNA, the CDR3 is TGTGCCAGCACCCCCCGGCGGGGGCGTAACACTGAAGCTTTCTTT. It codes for CASTPRRGRNTEAFF.

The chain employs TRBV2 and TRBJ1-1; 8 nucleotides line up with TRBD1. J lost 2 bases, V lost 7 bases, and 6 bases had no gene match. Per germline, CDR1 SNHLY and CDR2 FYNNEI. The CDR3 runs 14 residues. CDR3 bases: TGTGCCAGCAATGGACAGGGAAGAAACACTGAAGCTTTCTTT. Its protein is CASNGQGRNTEAFF. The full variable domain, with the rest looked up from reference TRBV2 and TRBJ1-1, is EPEVTQTPSHQVTQMGQEVILRCVPISNHLYFYWYRQILGQKVEFLVSFYNNEISEKSEIFDDQFSVERPDGSNFTLKIRSTKLEDSAMYFCASNGQGRNTEAFFGQGTRLTVV.

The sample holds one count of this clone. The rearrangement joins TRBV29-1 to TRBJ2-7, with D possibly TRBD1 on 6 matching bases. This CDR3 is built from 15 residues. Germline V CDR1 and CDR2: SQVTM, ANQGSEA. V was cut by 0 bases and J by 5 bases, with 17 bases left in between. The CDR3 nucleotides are TGCAGCGTTGAAGATTACAGGGCTGGGGCGGACGAGCAGTACTTC. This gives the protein CSVEDYRAGADEQYF.

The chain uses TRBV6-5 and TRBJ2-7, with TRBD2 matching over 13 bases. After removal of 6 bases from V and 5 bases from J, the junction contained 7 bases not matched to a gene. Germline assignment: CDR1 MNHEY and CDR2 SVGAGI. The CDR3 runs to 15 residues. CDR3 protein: CASRPPGLAGNEQYF. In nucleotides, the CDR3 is TGTGCCAGCAGACCCCCGGGACTAGCGGGAAACGAGCAGTACTTC.

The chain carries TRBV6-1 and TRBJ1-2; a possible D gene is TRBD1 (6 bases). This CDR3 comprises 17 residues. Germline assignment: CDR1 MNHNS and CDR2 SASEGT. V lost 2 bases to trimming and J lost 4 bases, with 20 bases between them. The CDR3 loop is CASSEWSGDRIPYGYTF. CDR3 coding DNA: TGTGCCAGCAGTGAATGGTCAGGGGACCGAATCCCCTATGGCTACACCTTC.

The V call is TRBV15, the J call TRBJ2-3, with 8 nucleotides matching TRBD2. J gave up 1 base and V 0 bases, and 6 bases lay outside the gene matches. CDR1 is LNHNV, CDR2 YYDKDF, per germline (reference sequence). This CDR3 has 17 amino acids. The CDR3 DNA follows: TGTGCCACCAGCAGAGATGAAGGGACTAGTGGCACAGATACGCAGTATTTT. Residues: CATSRDEGTSGTDTQYF.

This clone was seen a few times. Written as DNA, the CDR3 is TGCGCCAGCAGCTTCCCGACAGGGGGGGACGCAAACTATGGCTACACCTTC. Its protein is CASSFPTGGDANYGYTF. The chain has TRBV5-1 and TRBJ1-2; TRBD1 aligns across 9 bases. Germline lookup yields CDR1 SGHRS and CDR2 YFSETQ. V lost 2 bases and J lost 2; bases outside the gene matches: 10. CDR3 length: 17 amino acids.

The CDR3 DNA sequence: TGTGCCAGCAACGCGCTTCCAGGAGATACGCAGTATTTT. It codes for CASNALPGDTQYF. The V gene is TRBV28, the J gene TRBJ2-3; no reliable D call. The CDR3 sequence is 13 residues long. CDR1 MDHEN and CDR2 SYDVKM come from the germline V gene. V was trimmed by 7 bases and J by 5 bases, leaving 13 bases between them.

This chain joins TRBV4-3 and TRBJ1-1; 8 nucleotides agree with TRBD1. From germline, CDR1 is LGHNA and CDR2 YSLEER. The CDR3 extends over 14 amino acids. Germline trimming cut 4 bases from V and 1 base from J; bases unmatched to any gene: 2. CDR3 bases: TGCGCCAGCAGCCGACAGGGGAGGAACACTGAAGCTTTCTTT. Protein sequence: CASSRQGRNTEAFF.